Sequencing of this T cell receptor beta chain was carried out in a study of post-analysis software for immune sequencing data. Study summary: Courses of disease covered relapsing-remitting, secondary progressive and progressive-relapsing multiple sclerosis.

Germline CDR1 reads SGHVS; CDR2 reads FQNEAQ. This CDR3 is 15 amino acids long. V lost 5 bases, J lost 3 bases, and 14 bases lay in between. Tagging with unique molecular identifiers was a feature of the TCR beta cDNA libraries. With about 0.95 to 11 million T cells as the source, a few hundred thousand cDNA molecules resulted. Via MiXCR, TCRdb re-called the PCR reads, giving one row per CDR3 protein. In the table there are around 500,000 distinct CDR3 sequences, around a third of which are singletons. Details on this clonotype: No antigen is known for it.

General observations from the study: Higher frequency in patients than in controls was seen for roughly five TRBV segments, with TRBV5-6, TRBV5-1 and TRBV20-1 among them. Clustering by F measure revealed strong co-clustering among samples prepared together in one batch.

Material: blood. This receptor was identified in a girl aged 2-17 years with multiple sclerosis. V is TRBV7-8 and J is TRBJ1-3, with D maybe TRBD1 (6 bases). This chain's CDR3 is CASSPGSRGGNTIYF. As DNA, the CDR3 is TGTGCCAGCAGCCCCGGGAGCAGGGGTGGAAACACCATATATTTT.